The 4 T cell receptor beta chains given below trace back to one sample, sequenced in a study of blood T cell repertoires in COVID-19. The data were produced by immunoSEQ multiplex PCR, yet TCRdb's version contains in-frame clones alone and is incomplete. The sample holds 80,000 to 100,000 clones, 91% seen once. Sequencing was carried out using peripheral blood. These receptors were taken from a human donor with active COVID-19. The donor label of this sample is uncertain.

The V call is TRBV27, the J call TRBJ1-2; a possible D gene is TRBD1 (5 bases). The germline CDR1 and CDR2 sequences are MNHEY and SMNVEV (reference sequence). Trimming pared 2 bases from V and 6 bases from J, leaving 10 bases between. This CDR3 region has 13 residues. CDR3 bases: TGTGCCAGCAGTTTAGGGGGGGGAAATGGCTACACCTTC. Translating gives CASSLGGGNGYTF.

This clone was observed once. V and J are TRBV19 and TRBJ1-2; D is undetermined. CDR3 size: 15 residues. CDR1 LNHDA and CDR2 SQIVND come from the germline V gene (reference sequence). The V end was cut by 3 bases, the J end by 3 bases, with 14 bases between. This chain's CDR3 is CASSIEGSLDYGYTF. The CDR3 DNA reads as TGTGCCAGTAGTATCGAAGGGAGCTTGGACTATGGCTACACCTTC.

This chain links TRBV6-6 with TRBJ1-4; maybe TRBD1 (6 bases). Germline CDR1 reads MNHNY; CDR2 reads SVGAGI (reference sequence). Trimming pared 5 bases from V and 0 bases from J, leaving 10 bases between. This CDR3 has 15 amino acids. This CDR3 is CASSPGTPTNEKLFF. The CDR3 DNA reads TGTGCCAGCAGTCCCGGGACACCAACTAATGAAAAACTGTTTTTT.

The V call is TRBV19, the J call TRBJ1-5, with TRBD1 as a possible D gene (5 bases). CDR3 size: 16 residues. Germline CDR1 LNHDA, CDR2 SQIVND (reference sequence). Trimming left V 2 bases short and J 3 bases short, with 14 bases between. The CDR3 bases are TGTGCCAGTAGTATATTGGCACAGGACCCCAATCAGCCCCAGCATTTT. Translated, it gives CASSILAQDPNQPQHF.